These T cell receptor beta chains were read from a single sample in a study of cytomegalovirus exposure and HLA in healthy donors. Assay used: immunoSEQ multiplex PCR; TCRdb lists only in-frame clones, some missing. The sample shows 150,000 to 200,000 clones, just under 90% of them seen only once. The sample consisted of PBMCs. The receptors originated from a man aged 18 to 29 in good health and CMV-seropositive. Both conserved end residues are part of each CDR3. A D gene is named only where the DNA matches it firmly. Size values are once, few and many counts, or a class for expanded clones, and some rows have none.

clone size	V gene	J gene	D gene	CDR3 protein	CDR3 DNA
once	TRBV15	TRBJ1-4	NA	CATSRDKGIEKLFF	TGTGCCACCAGCAGAGATAAGGGGATTGAAAAACTGTTTTTT
NA	TRBV6-1	TRBJ2-1	TRBD2	CASSTLAGVNNEQFF	TGTGCCAGCAGTACACTAGCGGGAGTAAACAATGAGCAGTTCTTC
NA	TRBV14	TRBJ2-3	NA	CASSQSRDTQYF	TGTGCCAGCAGCCAATCGCGAGATACGCAGTATTTT
NA	TRBV7-9	TRBJ2-1	TRBD2	CASSSFVAGEYNEQFF	TGTGCCAGCAGCTCATTCGTAGCGGGAGAGTACAATGAGCAGTTCTTC
once	TRBV19	TRBJ2-2	TRBD2	CASGTSGHTGELFF	TGTGCCAGTGGGACTAGCGGGCACACCGGGGAGCTGTTTTTT
NA	TRBV19	TRBJ2-7	NA	CASRKEGATGEQYF	TGTGCCAGTAGAAAGGAGGGAGCGACGGGTGAGCAGTACTTC
NA	TRBV7-9	TRBJ2-2	NA	CASSPDSIFGELFF	TGTGCCAGCAGCCCGGACTCAATCTTCGGGGAGCTGTTTTTT
NA	TRBV18	TRBJ1-4	NA	CASSPLTGPEKLFF	TGTGCCAGCTCACCATTGACAGGACCGGAAAAACTGTTTTTT
NA	TRBV5-1	TRBJ2-1	TRBD1	CASSLTSNRGYNEQFF	TGCGCCAGCAGCTTAACCTCAAACAGGGGTTACAATGAGCAGTTCTTC
NA	TRBV2	TRBJ2-5	NA	CASSWTTQETQYF	TGTGCCAGCAGTTGGACAACGCAAGAGACCCAGTACTTC
NA	TRBV11-1	TRBJ2-7	NA	CASSFGYVSRGAHSYEQYF	TGTGCCAGCAGCTTCGGTTATGTTAGCAGGGGCGCCCACTCCTACGAGCAGTACTTC
NA	TRBV28	TRBJ2-7	NA	CASSFSHSSGYEQYF	TGTGCCAGCAGTTTCTCCCACTCATCAGGCTACGAGCAGTACTTC
NA	TRBV19	TRBJ1-5	NA	CASSITGNQPQHF	TGTGCCAGTAGTATAACGGGAAATCAGCCCCAGCATTTT
NA	TRBV4-2	TRBJ2-1	NA	CASSQDLATYNEQFF	TGTGCCAGCAGCCAAGACCTAGCGACCTACAATGAGCAGTTCTTC
NA	TRBV5-1	TRBJ1-3	NA	CASSLGPKSSGNTIYF	TGCGCCAGCAGCTTGGGTCCGAAGAGCTCTGGAAACACCATATATTTT
NA	TRBV30	TRBJ1-5	NA	CAWSIRANQPQHF	TGTGCCTGGAGTATCAGGGCGAATCAGCCCCAGCATTTT
NA	TRBV2	TRBJ2-3	NA	CASSPGHDTQYF	TGTGCCAGCAGCCCAGGTCATGATACGCAGTATTTT
NA	TRBV29-1	TRBJ2-1	NA	CSVVAQRAYNEQFF	TGCAGCGTTGTGGCCCAGCGGGCCTACAATGAGCAGTTCTTC
NA	TRBV18	TRBJ2-1	NA	CASSPWQGGDNEQFF	TGTGCCAGCTCACCATGGCAAGGAGGGGACAATGAGCAGTTCTTC
NA	TRBV2	TRBJ2-2	NA	CASSGQGPGELFF	TGTGCCAGCAGTGGGCAGGGCCCCGGGGAGCTGTTTTTT
NA	TRBV10-3	TRBJ1-1	NA	CATNPMIGTEAFF	TGTGCCACTAACCCCATGATCGGGACTGAAGCTTTCTTT
NA	TRBV4-1	TRBJ1-1	NA	CASSQDGTGLGAFF	TGCGCCAGCAGCCAAGATGGAACAGGGCTGGGAGCTTTCTTT
NA	TRBV6-6	TRBJ1-1	NA	CASSTTGYEAFF	TGTGCCAGCAGTACCACAGGATATGAAGCTTTCTTT
NA	TRBV4-1	TRBJ2-7	TRBD2	CASSQVRGSSGTHEQYF	TGCGCCAGCAGCCAAGTACGGGGGTCTAGCGGGACTCACGAGCAGTACTTC
NA	TRBV6-1	TRBJ1-1	NA	CASIQVEAFF	TGTGCCAGCATCCAGGTTGAAGCTTTCTTT
once	TRBV5-1	TRBJ2-6	NA	CASSFWLDSGANVLTF	TGCGCCAGCAGCTTTTGGCTTGACTCTGGGGCCAACGTCCTGACTTTC
NA	TRBV11-3	TRBJ2-1	TRBD1	CASSLAQGAYNEQFF	TGTGCCAGCAGCTTAGCACAGGGGGCCTACAATGAGCAGTTCTTC
NA	TRBV6-5	TRBJ1-4	NA	CASSYSSGQHEKLFF	TGTGCCAGCAGTTACTCGTCGGGTCAGCATGAAAAACTGTTTTTT
NA	TRBV7-2	TRBJ2-7	TRBD2	CASSSGTSGRPAYEQYF	TGTGCCAGCAGCTCTGGGACTAGCGGGAGGCCCGCCTACGAGCAGTACTTC
NA	TRBV29-1	TRBJ2-3	TRBD1	CSVTGGPSDTDTQYF	TGCAGCGTCACAGGGGGGCCCTCGGACACAGATACGCAGTATTTT
NA	TRBV27	TRBJ1-1	TRBD1	CASTKKGGTGDTEAFF	TGTGCCAGCACAAAAAAGGGGGGAACAGGGGACACTGAAGCTTTCTTT
NA	TRBV10-3	TRBJ1-4	NA	CAISEFRAGEKLFF	TGTGCCATCAGTGAGTTTAGGGCAGGGGAAAAACTGTTTTTT
NA	TRBV4-1	TRBJ1-1	NA	CASSHARALQGDTEAFF	TGCGCCAGCAGCCACGCTCGGGCGCTACAGGGAGACACTGAAGCTTTCTTT
NA	TRBV15	TRBJ2-1	NA	CATSRGTGEENEQFF	TGTGCCACCAGCAGAGGGACTGGAGAAGAAAATGAGCAGTTCTTC
NA	TRBV5-1	TRBJ2-7	NA	CASSLTAFSYEQYF	TGCGCCAGCAGCTTAACAGCTTTCTCCTACGAGCAGTACTTC
NA	TRBV11-3	TRBJ2-1	NA	CASSLQVTGDNEQFF	TGTGCCAGCAGCTTACAGGTCACCGGCGACAATGAGCAGTTCTTC
NA	TRBV10-3	TRBJ2-7	TRBD2	CAISDPGSSGRAYEQYF	TGTGCCATCAGTGACCCGGGGTCTAGCGGGAGGGCCTACGAGCAGTACTTC
NA	TRBV29-1	TRBJ2-1	NA	CSVEDGVDEQFF	TGCAGCGTTGAAGACGGGGTCGATGAGCAGTTCTTC
few	TRBV5-4	TRBJ2-2	NA	CASSLQGIAGELFF	TGTGCCAGCAGCTTACAGGGTATCGCCGGGGAGCTGTTTTTT
NA	TRBV30	TRBJ2-1	NA	CAWSVQVNEQFF	TGTGCCTGGAGTGTACAGGTTAATGAGCAGTTCTTC
NA	TRBV7-8	TRBJ2-3	NA	CASSLVGGSTDTQYF	TGTGCCAGCAGCTTAGTCGGGGGTAGCACAGATACGCAGTATTTT
NA	TRBV4-1	TRBJ2-5	NA	CASSRGLQETQYF	TGCGCCAGCAGCCGGGGGCTCCAAGAGACCCAGTACTTC
NA	TRBV6-1	TRBJ1-5	TRBD1	CASSERGQGAQPQHF	TGTGCCAGCAGTGAAAGGGGACAGGGGGCTCAGCCCCAGCATTTT
NA	TRBV19	TRBJ1-5	TRBD1	CASSLDRGNQPQHF	TGTGCCTCCTCCCTGGACAGGGGTAATCAGCCCCAGCATTTT
NA	TRBV7-7	TRBJ2-1	TRBD2	CASSLREGPYNEQFF	TGTGCTAGCAGCTTGCGGGAGGGTCCCTACAATGAGCAGTTCTTC
NA	TRBV7-9	TRBJ2-3	NA	CASSSTDTQYF	TGTGCCAGCAGCTCGACAGATACGCAGTATTTT
NA	TRBV7-3	TRBJ2-2	TRBD2	CASSLGTSGTGELFF	TGTGCCAGCAGCTTGGGGACTAGCGGAACCGGGGAGCTGTTTTTT
NA	TRBV29-1	TRBJ2-3	NA	CSVASPGHSTDTQYF	TGCAGCGTTGCCTCGCCGGGACATTCGACAGATACGCAGTATTTT
NA	TRBV5-6	TRBJ2-2	TRBD1	CASSLAGQGTGELFF	TGTGCCAGCAGCTTGGCGGGACAGGGGACCGGGGAGCTGTTTTTT
once	TRBV18	TRBJ2-1	NA	CASSPGRDNEQFF	TGTGCCAGCTCACCGGGCAGGGACAATGAGCAGTTCTTC
NA	TRBV4-1	TRBJ2-7	TRBD1	CASSQGQGRTYEQYF	TGCGCCAGCAGCCAAGGACAGGGGAGAACCTACGAGCAGTACTTC
NA	TRBV7-9	TRBJ2-7	NA	CASSSGEDYEQYF	TGTGCCAGCAGCTCGGGAGAAGACTACGAGCAGTACTTC
NA	TRBV19	TRBJ1-5	TRBD1	CASSRRLDRGSGQPQHF	TGTGCCAGTAGTCGACGCTTAGACAGGGGATCGGGTCAGCCCCAGCATTTT
NA	TRBV6-5	TRBJ2-3	NA	CASSYNRVTDTQYF	TGTGCCAGCAGTTACAACAGGGTCACAGATACGCAGTATTTT
once	TRBV4-2	TRBJ2-3	NA	CASSQDRQTDTQYF	TGTGCCAGCAGCCAAGACCGACAGACAGATACGCAGTATTTT
NA	TRBV27	TRBJ1-2	TRBD1	CASSPIPGQGYGYTF	TGTGCCAGCAGTCCCATCCCGGGACAGGGTTATGGCTACACCTTC
NA	TRBV28	TRBJ2-3	TRBD2	CASSLRLRAGGVPFTDTQYF	TGTGCCAGCAGTTTACGTCTTCGAGCGGGAGGCGTTCCTTTCACAGATACGCAGTATTTT